The 16 T cell receptor beta chains listed next were all sequenced from one sample in a study of lymphopenia after photon versus proton radiotherapy. Only in-frame clones appear in the TCRdb table, and some are missing; sequencing was by immunoSEQ multiplex PCR. The sample consists of 13,000 or so clones, roughly nine tenths of them appearing once. The starting material was peripheral blood, obtained from a patient treated with photon-based radiotherapy. The receptors derive from a man between 60 and 70 years old with pancreatic cancer.

The gene calls are TRBV29-1 and TRBJ1-1; D is ambiguous. The germline V gene has CDR1 SQVTM and CDR2 ANQGSEA. CDR3 length equals 12 residues. V was trimmed by 4 bases and J by 1 base, leaving 7 bases between them. DNA for the CDR3: TGCAGCGTTGCCAGTACGAACACTGAAGCTTTCTTT. This codes for CSVASTNTEAFF.

The chain recombines TRBV28 with TRBJ1-5; a weak D match, TRBD1 (5 bases). CDR1 MDHEN and CDR2 SYDVKM come from the germline V gene. The V end lost 10 bases, the J end lost 0 bases, and 25 bases lay between the germline ends. The length of the CDR3 is 18 residues. CDR3 sequence: CATFSRDGHFYSNQPQHF. CDR3 in DNA: TGTGCCACCTTCTCCCGGGACGGCCATTTCTATAGCAATCAGCCCCAGCATTTT.

The chain recombines TRBV19 with TRBJ2-7, with 7 bases that match TRBD1. Per germline, CDR1 LNHDA and CDR2 SQIVND (reference sequence). V gave up 3 bases and J gave up 0 bases; unmatched junction bases: 5. The CDR3 has 15 amino acids. CDR3 loop: CASSIGTASSYEQYF. CDR3 DNA sequence: TGTGCCAGTAGTATTGGGACAGCGAGCTCCTACGAGCAGTACTTC.

J is TRBJ2-7 and V is TRBV11-2, with TRBD1 as a possible D gene (6 bases). This CDR3 contains 16 residues. Trimming pared 2 bases from V and 0 bases from J, leaving 14 bases between. Germline values: CDR1 SGHAT, CDR2 FQNNGV. The CDR3: CASSLTNDRISYEQYF. CDR3 bases: TGTGCCAGCAGCTTAACCAACGACAGGATCTCCTACGAGCAGTACTTC.

The chain is built from TRBV19 and TRBJ2-4; D is possibly TRBD2 (6 bases). The CDR3 runs 17 residues. Trimming shortened V by 3 bases and J by 3 bases, and 18 bases separated the two germline ends. CDR1 LNHDA and CDR2 SQIVND come from the germline V gene (reference sequence). The CDR3 nucleotides read TGTGCCAGTAGTATCGGGCGGGGCCGAAGAGGCAAAAACATTCAGTACTTC. This translates into CASSIGRGRRGKNIQYF.

The V gene is TRBV5-6, the J gene TRBJ1-2, with 7 bases that match TRBD1. There are 14 residues in the CDR3. Germline V gene sequence: CDR1 SGHDT, CDR2 YYEEEE. V was pared by 4 bases and J by 5 bases, with 8 bases of the junction left unmatched. In DNA, the CDR3 is TGTGCCAGCAGCCGTGGGACAGAGCCTTATGGCTACACCTTC. Translation: CASSRGTEPYGYTF.

The rearrangement uses TRBV27 and TRBJ1-5; D is undetermined. Trimming cost V 5 bases and J 4 bases, with 9 bases left between them. This CDR3 comprises 13 residues. CDR1 is MNHEY, CDR2 SMNVEV, per germline (reference sequence). The CDR3 bases are TGTGCCAGCAGTCTGGGCAGGAATCAGCCCCAGCATTTT. This codes for CASSLGRNQPQHF.

V is TRBV7-2 and J is TRBJ2-1; 15 nucleotides align to TRBD2. CDR3 size: 15 residues. Germline values: CDR1 SGHTA, CDR2 FQGNSA. V lost 1 base and J lost 15; bases outside the gene matches: 7. The CDR3 reads CASSLEGLAGGIRFF. DNA for the CDR3: TGTGCCAGCAGCTTAGAGGGACTAGCGGGGGGAATTAGGTTCTTC. Drawing the rest from reference TRBV7-2 and TRBJ2-1, the complete variable domain is GAGVSQSPSNKVTEKGKDVELRCDPISGHTALYWYRQSLGQGLEFLIYFQGNSAPDKSGLPSDRFSAERTGGSVSTLTIQRTQQEDSAVYLCASSLEGLAGGIRFFGPGTRLTVL.

V and J are TRBV19 and TRBJ2-5; 13 bases line up with TRBD2. After removal of 4 bases from V and 4 bases from J, the junction contained 12 bases not matched to a gene. This CDR3 contains 18 residues. In germline, CDR1 is LNHDA, CDR2 SQIVND (reference sequence). CDR3 loop: CASSRIGLAGVVGETQYF. The CDR3, as DNA: TGTGCCAGTAGTAGGATCGGACTAGCGGGGGTAGTTGGAGAGACCCAGTACTTC.

The chain links TRBV7-8 to TRBJ2-7; TRBD1 agrees at 8 bases. J gave up 3 bases and V 5 bases, and 21 bases lay outside the gene matches. Germline CDR1 SGHVS, CDR2 FQNEAQ. The CDR3 has 19 residues. This CDR3 is CASSLLGRTGNPTRYEQYF. In nucleotides, the CDR3 is TGTGCCAGCAGCCTGCTCGGCAGGACAGGGAACCCGACACGCTACGAGCAGTACTTC. Based on the CDR3 plus reference TRBV7-8 and TRBJ2-7, the full variable domain is GAGVSQSPRYKVAKRGQDVALRCDPISGHVSLFWYQQALGQGPEFLTYFQNEAQLDKSGLPSDRFFAERPEGSVSTLKIQRTQQEDSAVYLCASSLLGRTGNPTRYEQYFGPGTRLTVT.

J is TRBJ2-2 and V is TRBV7-3, with TRBD2 matching over 8 bases. J lost 9 bases, V lost 5 bases, and 14 bases had no gene match. Germline V gene sequence: CDR1 SGHTA, CDR2 FQGTGA. This CDR3 contains 16 residues. CDR3 coding DNA: TGTGCCAGCAGCGCAACCGGGACTAGAGGTATCCGGGAGCTGTTTTTT. It is translated as CASSATGTRGIRELFF.

Only a few counts were recorded for this clone. J is TRBJ1-5 and V is TRBV19; 7 positions match TRBD1. Germline loops: CDR1 LNHDA, CDR2 SQIVND (reference sequence). The CDR3 extends over 14 amino acids. V lost 7 bases, J lost 6 bases, and 9 bases stayed unmatched. CDR3: CASKGPDRSQPQHF. The DNA of the CDR3 is TGTGCCAGTAAAGGTCCGGACAGGAGTCAGCCCCAGCATTTT.

This chain connects TRBV5-4 to TRBJ1-3; D perhaps matches TRBD1 (6 bases). In germline, CDR1 is SGHNT, CDR2 YYREEE (reference sequence). This CDR3 contains 15 residues. V lost 4 bases and J lost 8, with 19 bases in between. The CDR3, as DNA: TGTGCCAGCAGCCAAGGCCCCGGGAGGGGGGACACCATATATTTT. Protein: CASSQGPGRGDTIYF.

The V gene is TRBV18, the J gene TRBJ2-7, with D tentatively TRBD2 (6 bases). The V end lost 5 bases, the J end lost 3 bases, and 11 bases lay between the germline ends. Germline assignment: CDR1 KGHSH and CDR2 LQKENI. The CDR3 has 13 amino acids. CDR3 sequence reads: CASSTGLGYEQYF. Written as DNA, the CDR3 is TGTGCCAGCTCAACGGGACTCGGCTACGAGCAGTACTTC.

The chain joins TRBV4-2 to TRBJ2-7, with D unclear. CDR3 length: 14 residues. Trimming left V 5 bases short and J 2 bases short, with 13 bases between. Germline V gene lookup returns CDR1 LGHNA and CDR2 YNFKEQ. The chain's CDR3 is CASSLVTSPYEQYF. The CDR3 DNA reads TGTGCCAGCAGCTTGGTAACCTCACCCTACGAGCAGTACTTC.

This chain links TRBV11-3 with TRBJ2-2; D is unclear. The CDR3 covers 13 residues. Germline V gives CDR1 SGHNT, CDR2 YENEEA. The V end was cut by 2 bases, the J end by 2 bases, with 3 bases between. The CDR3 is CASSLRNTGELFF. CDR3 sequence (DNA): TGTGCCAGCAGCTTACGTAACACCGGGGAGCTGTTTTTT.